A single sample gave rise to the 22 T cell receptor beta chains below, sequenced in a study of blood T cell repertoires in COVID-19. Assay: immunoSEQ multiplex PCR; the TCRdb copy retains only in-frame clones and omits some. This table holds about 68,000 clones, around three quarters found once. The sequenced sample was peripheral blood. These receptors all come from a human donor in a cohort sampled during active COVID-19.

The rearrangement uses TRBV28 and TRBJ2-7; 7 positions agree with TRBD2. The CDR3 extends over 17 amino acids. Trimming at V came to 3 bases and at J to 2 bases, leaving 13 bases not matched to a gene. The V gene's germline CDR1 is MDHEN and CDR2 SYDVKM. CDR3 coding DNA: TGTGCCAGCAGTTTCGGGGTGACTAGCCCAATACCCTACGAGCAGTACTTC. Translated: CASSFGVTSPIPYEQYF.

The chain couples TRBV9 to TRBJ2-1, with 8 positions matching TRBD1. Germline V gene lookup returns CDR1 SGDLS and CDR2 YYNGEE. V was pared by 0 bases and J by 4 bases, with 3 bases of the junction left unmatched. This CDR3 comprises 15 residues. CDR3 DNA sequence: TGTGCCAGCAGCGTAGGGCAGGGGGCTTACAATGAGCAGTTCTTC. This gives the protein CASSVGQGAYNEQFF. Based on the CDR3 plus reference TRBV9 and TRBJ2-1, the full variable domain is DSGVTQTPKHLITATGQRVTLRCSPRSGDLSVYWYQQSLDQGLQFLIQYYNGEERAKGNILERFSAQQFPDLHSELNLSSLELGDSALYFCASSVGQGAYNEQFFGPGTRLTVL.

V gene TRBV19 combines with J gene TRBJ2-1; TRBD2 is a possible D gene (5 bases). Trimming took off 3 bases at V and 3 bases at J, with 15 bases between the two ends. Per germline, CDR1 LNHDA and CDR2 SQIVND (reference sequence). The CDR3 is 16 residues long. The CDR3 DNA follows: TGTGCCAGTAGTATTTCTCAGTCGGCGGGCTACAATGAGCAGTTCTTC. Protein sequence: CASSISQSAGYNEQFF.

The chain combines TRBV19 with TRBJ1-5; no clear D. V lost 4 bases, J lost 2 bases, and 12 bases lay in between. From germline, CDR1 is LNHDA and CDR2 SQIVND (reference sequence). The CDR3 has 15 residues. CDR3 nucleotide sequence: TGTGCCAGTAGTAAACAGCCCACGGGCAATCAGCCCCAGCATTTT. As protein: CASSKQPTGNQPQHF.

The rearrangement uses TRBV20-1 and TRBJ2-5, with D unresolved. Per germline, CDR1 DFQATT and CDR2 SNEGSKA (reference sequence). CDR3 size: 11 residues. Trimming pared 3 bases from V and 6 bases from J, leaving 8 bases between. The chain's CDR3 is CSASFAKTQYF. DNA of the CDR3: TGCAGTGCTAGCTTTGCTAAGACCCAGTACTTC.

The chain combines TRBV28 with TRBJ1-4; 11 bases agree with TRBD1. CDR3 length: 16 residues. With V trimmed by 3 bases and J by 10 bases, 10 bases remained unmatched. Germline V gene data show CDR1 as MDHEN and CDR2 as SYDVKM. Here the CDR3 reads CASSFNGGQGGVKLFF. DNA for the CDR3: TGTGCCAGCAGTTTTAACGGGGGACAGGGGGGGGTAAAACTGTTTTTT. The whole variable domain, remainder taken from reference TRBV28 and TRBJ1-4, is DVKVTQSSRYLVKRTGEKVFLECVQDMDHENMFWYRQDPGLGLRLIYFSYDVKMKEKGDIPEGYSVSREKKERFSLILESASTNQTSMYLCASSFNGGQGGVKLFFGSGTQLSVL.

V is TRBV5-1 and J is TRBJ2-7; 10 bases agree with TRBD1. The CDR3 length is 14 residues. Germline values: CDR1 SGHRS, CDR2 YFSETQ. After removal of 0 bases from V and 3 bases from J, the junction contained 0 bases not matched to a gene. The DNA of the CDR3 is TGCGCCAGCAGCTTGGGGGACAGGGGCTACGAGCAGTACTTC. This encodes CASSLGDRGYEQYF.

The chain employs TRBV11-2 and TRBJ2-7; 13 nucleotides agree with TRBD2. With V trimmed by 5 bases and J by 6 bases, 7 bases remained unmatched. Per the germline V gene, CDR1 is SGHAT and CDR2 is FQNNGV. This CDR3 comprises 15 residues. CDR3 DNA sequence: TGTGCCAGCAGCCAACGGACTAGCGGGAGTGCCGAGCAGTACTTC. It encodes CASSQRTSGSAEQYF.

The chain combines TRBV7-2 with TRBJ2-1, with D possibly being TRBD1 (6 bases). Trimming took off 3 bases at V and 5 bases at J, with 11 bases between the two ends. This CDR3 is built from 14 residues. The germline V gene encodes CDR1 SGHTA and CDR2 FQGNSA. CDR3 bases: TGTGCCAGCAGCTTCCGGGACACTCACAATGAGCAGTTCTTC. Its translation: CASSFRDTHNEQFF. The full variable domain, its missing parts supplied by reference TRBV7-2 and TRBJ2-1, is GAGVSQSPSNKVTEKGKDVELRCDPISGHTALYWYRQSLGQGLEFLIYFQGNSAPDKSGLPSDRFSAERTGGSVSTLTIQRTQQEDSAVYLCASSFRDTHNEQFFGPGTRLTVL.

This chain joins TRBV18 and TRBJ1-6; no definite D call. The V end lost 5 bases, the J end lost 8 bases, and 16 bases lay between the germline ends. Germline CDR1 is KGHSH and CDR2 is LQKENI. The CDR3 has 15 residues. CDR3 nucleotide sequence: TGTGCCAGCTCAGGAGGAGGCCCGCCGGATTCACCCCTCCACTTT. As protein: CASSGGGPPDSPLHF.

J is TRBJ2-5 and V is TRBV6-6; TRBD1 aligns across 8 bases. CDR3 length: 13 amino acids. Germline CDR1 is MNHNY and CDR2 is SVGAGI (reference sequence). The V segment lost 6 bases and the J segment 9 bases; nucleotides outside the gene matches: 9. The CDR3 nucleotides are TGTGCCAGCAGCCGGGACAGGATTTATCCCCAGTACTTC. Protein sequence: CASSRDRIYPQYF.

The V call is TRBV3-1 (or the pseudogene TRBV3-2), the J call TRBJ2-2, with 8 bases lining up with TRBD2. V gave up 7 bases and J gave up 0 bases; unmatched junction bases: 7. The CDR3 is made up of 16 amino acids. Germline CDR1 is LGHDT and CDR2 is YNNKEL (reference sequence). The CDR3 region has the DNA TGTGCCAGCACTAAGGCGGGGGGTGCGAACACCGGGGAGCTGTTTTTT. Encoded protein: CASTKAGGANTGELFF.

This sequence joins TRBV7-2 and TRBJ2-1, with 8 bases aligning to TRBD1. CDR3 length: 14 residues. CDR1 is SGHTA and CDR2 is FQGNSA in the germline V gene. V shed 5 bases, J shed 9 bases, and the junction held 9 bases outside the gene matches. The CDR3 loop is CASSPAQGAIEQFF. The CDR3 nucleotides read TGTGCCAGCAGCCCCGCGCAGGGGGCGATTGAGCAGTTCTTC.

The J gene is TRBJ2-7, the V gene TRBV7-2; 7 nucleotides align to TRBD1. CDR3 length: 14 residues. Germline loops: CDR1 SGHTA, CDR2 FQGNSA. V shed 5 bases and J 2 bases; nucleotides not matched to a gene: 6. CDR3 region: CASSVGQVPYEQYF. The CDR3, as DNA: TGTGCCAGCAGCGTTGGACAGGTCCCCTACGAGCAGTACTTC.

This chain connects TRBV7-9 to TRBJ2-7; 7 bases fit TRBD2. The CDR3 consists of 14 residues. Per germline, CDR1 SEHNR and CDR2 FQNEAQ (reference sequence). V shed 5 bases and J 6 bases; nucleotides not matched to a gene: 10. The DNA of the CDR3 is TGTGCCAGCAGCAGCCACGGGGGGACGTTCGAGCAGTACTTC. Protein sequence: CASSSHGGTFEQYF.

The rearrangement links TRBV7-9 to TRBJ2-3, with TRBD2 identical over 13 bases. J gave up 1 base and V 5 bases, and 12 bases lay outside the gene matches. The CDR3 has 19 residues. Germline V gene sequence: CDR1 SEHNR, CDR2 FQNEAQ (reference sequence). In DNA, the CDR3 is TGTGCCAGCAGCCGGACTAGCGGGAGTTTGATGGAAGGCACAGATACGCAGTATTTT. This sequence encodes CASSRTSGSLMEGTDTQYF.

V and J are TRBV29-1 and TRBJ1-1; 7 nucleotides match TRBD1. CDR3 length: 12 residues. Germline values: CDR1 SQVTM, CDR2 ANQGSEA. The V segment lost 5 bases and the J segment 5 bases; nucleotides outside the gene matches: 5. The CDR3 is CSVSTGRTEAFF. The CDR3, as DNA: TGCAGCGTTTCGACAGGGAGAACTGAAGCTTTCTTT. Together with reference TRBV29-1 and TRBJ1-1, the CDR3 gives the full variable domain: SAVISQKPSRDICQRGTSLTIQCQVDSQVTMMFWYRQQPGQSLTLIATANQGSEATYESGFVIDKFPISRPNLTFSTLTVSNMSPEDSSIYLCSVSTGRTEAFFGQGTRLTVV.

This chain links TRBV15 with TRBJ2-1; 8 nucleotides align to TRBD2. CDR1 and CDR2 from the germline V gene are LNHNV and YYDKDF (reference sequence). The trim removed 4 bases at V and 9 bases at J, leaving 11 bases unmatched. CDR3 length: 15 amino acids. In DNA, the CDR3 is TGTGCCACCAGCACCCAGCGGGAGTTTCGTATTGAGCAGTTCTTC. This translates into CATSTQREFRIEQFF.

The chain recombines TRBV11-3 with TRBJ1-1; D is ambiguous. V shed 1 base and J shed 5 bases, with 5 bases lying between them. Germline values: CDR1 SGHNT, CDR2 YENEEA. This CDR3 spans 12 amino acids. The chain's CDR3 is CASSLGQTEAFF. Written as DNA, the CDR3 is TGTGCCAGCAGCTTAGGGCAAACTGAAGCTTTCTTT. Supplemented by reference TRBV11-3 and TRBJ1-1, the full variable domain reads EAGVVQSPRYKIIEKKQPVAFWCNPISGHNTLYWYLQNLGQGPELLIRYENEEAVDDSQLPKDRFSAERLKGVDSTLKIQPAELGDSAVYLCASSLGQTEAFFGQGTRLTVV.

J is TRBJ1-5 and V is TRBV2; no clear D gene. Trimming pared 6 bases from V and 5 bases from J, leaving 11 bases between. CDR1 is SNHLY and CDR2 is FYNNEI in the germline V gene. The CDR3 extends over 13 amino acids. The CDR3 sequence: CASRLQAYQPQHF. CDR3 in DNA: TGTGCCAGCAGGCTCCAGGCTTATCAGCCCCAGCATTTT.

The chain carries TRBV29-1 and TRBJ1-1; D remains unclear. Looked up from germline, CDR1 is SQVTM and CDR2 is ANQGSEA. V lost 4 bases and J lost 4, with 10 bases in between. The CDR3 spans 12 residues. CDR3 sequence: CSVVSSSTEAFF. The CDR3 region has the DNA TGCAGCGTTGTTTCTAGTAGCACTGAAGCTTTCTTT.

The table lists this clone with a few counts. Other DNA variants within this sample encode the same CDR3. This chain links TRBV28 with TRBJ2-7, with unresolved D. Trimming took off 6 bases at V and 3 bases at J, with 6 bases between the two ends. This CDR3 has 11 residues. Per germline, CDR1 MDHEN and CDR2 SYDVKM. DNA of the CDR3: TGTGCCAGCAGGTCCAACTACGAGCAGTACTTC. The encoded protein is CASRSNYEQYF.